These 31 T cell receptor beta chains originate from one sample sequenced in a study of cytomegalovirus exposure and HLA in healthy donors. The PCR ran on 60 Vbeta and 13 Jbeta primers. Clones were read by immunoSEQ multiplex PCR, and TCRdb kept only the in-frame ones, dropping some. The sample lists 150,000 to 200,000 clones, around 79% occurring once. Material: PBMCs. Receptors originate from a woman between 45 and 65 years old in good health and CMV-seronegative.

The V and J genes are TRBV19 and TRBJ2-2, with a tentative D call TRBD2 (5 bases). CDR3 length: 18 amino acids. Deletions cut 4 bases from V and 2 bases from J, with 20 bases between. The germline CDR1 and CDR2 sequences are LNHDA and SQIVND (reference sequence). DNA for the CDR3: TGTGCCAGTAGTAAGCACGCCTTAGCGTCCGGTAACACCGGGGAGCTGTTTTTT. This encodes CASSKHALASGNTGELFF.

The rearrangement joins TRBV27 to TRBJ1-2; tentatively, D is TRBD1 (6 bases). The CDR3 is made up of 14 amino acids. The germline gives CDR1 MNHEY, CDR2 SMNVEV (reference sequence). Deletions cut 4 bases from V and 3 bases from J, with 12 bases between. The CDR3 here is CASSSRGSYYGYTF. The DNA of the CDR3 is TGTGCCAGCAGTTCCAGGGGTTCTTACTATGGCTACACCTTC.

The genes are TRBV27 and TRBJ2-5; no clear D gene. Trimming removed 5 bases at V and 2 bases at J, with 3 bases between. The CDR3 is made up of 11 amino acids. CDR1 is MNHEY, CDR2 SMNVEV, per germline (reference sequence). The CDR3 reads CASSAQETQYF. CDR3 nucleotides: TGTGCCAGCAGTGCGCAAGAGACCCAGTACTTC.

The J gene is TRBJ2-7, the V gene TRBV13; no clear D gene. This CDR3 is 12 amino acids long. With 1 base removed from V and 6 bases from J, the gap between germline ends came to 7 bases. The germline CDR1 and CDR2 sequences are PRHDT and FYEKMQ (reference sequence). The DNA of the CDR3 is TGTGCCAGCAGCTTAGTCTCAGGCGAGCAGTACTTC. This sequence encodes CASSLVSGEQYF.

This chain links TRBV28 with TRBJ2-5; 9 nucleotides line up with TRBD2. V shed 2 bases, J shed 1 base, and the junction held 2 bases outside the gene matches. The CDR3 has 15 residues. Germline V gives CDR1 MDHEN, CDR2 SYDVKM. CDR3 amino acids: CASSLGGRVQETQYF. CDR3 in DNA: TGTGCCAGCAGTTTAGGCGGGAGGGTCCAAGAGACCCAGTACTTC.

This chain links TRBV10-3 with TRBJ2-7; D is perhaps TRBD1 (6 bases). The CDR3 consists of 12 residues. Per germline, CDR1 ENHRY and CDR2 SYGVKD. The V end lost 6 bases, the J end lost 4 bases, and 10 bases lay between the germline ends. The CDR3 nucleotides read TGTGCCATCAGGGGGACATTGTACGAGCAGTACTTC. Its protein is CAIRGTLYEQYF.

This chain connects TRBV5-1 to TRBJ1-2; D gene unclear. The CDR3 is made up of 14 amino acids. Looked up from germline, CDR1 is SGHRS and CDR2 is YFSETQ. V dropped 0 bases and J dropped 7 bases, with 13 bases sitting between them. The CDR3 loop reads CASSLAAGDRGYTF. DNA of the CDR3: TGCGCCAGCAGCTTGGCTGCCGGGGATCGTGGCTACACCTTC.

The chain has TRBV7-2 and TRBJ2-7; 12 bases match TRBD2. This CDR3 comprises 16 residues. Germline CDR1 SGHTA, CDR2 FQGNSA. V lost 5 bases, J lost 5 bases, and 10 bases stayed unmatched. CDR3: CASSIRLAGVANEQYF. The CDR3 DNA is TGTGCCAGCAGCATAAGACTAGCGGGAGTCGCGAACGAGCAGTACTTC.

A single count supports this clone. The chain joins TRBV7-3 to TRBJ2-7; 7 nucleotides line up with TRBD2. This CDR3 comprises 14 residues. The V gene end was trimmed by 8 bases and the J gene end by 5 bases; junction bases not matched to a gene: 12. Germline values: CDR1 SGHTA, CDR2 FQGTGA. The CDR3 sequence: CASAISGTNNEQYF. CDR3 in DNA: TGTGCCAGCGCCATCTCCGGGACTAATAACGAGCAGTACTTC.

The chain recombines TRBV6-5 with TRBJ2-2, with D tentatively TRBD1 (6 bases). There are 15 residues in the CDR3. CDR1 is MNHEY, CDR2 SVGAGI, per germline. V dropped 7 bases and J dropped 4 bases, with 16 bases sitting between them. Here the CDR3 reads CASTFDRRGTGELFF. CDR3 nucleotides: TGTGCCAGCACCTTTGACAGGCGCGGCACCGGGGAGCTGTTTTTT.

The rearrangement joins TRBV7-2 to TRBJ2-1, with a weak D call TRBD1 (5 bases). V lost 2 bases to trimming and J lost 7 bases, with 9 bases between them. CDR1 is SGHTA, CDR2 FQGNSA, per germline. This CDR3 has 13 residues. In DNA, the CDR3 is TGTGCCAGCAGCTTAATAAGGGGTAATGAGCAGTTCTTC. Translating gives CASSLIRGNEQFF. Together with reference TRBV7-2 and TRBJ2-1, the CDR3 gives the full variable domain: GAGVSQSPSNKVTEKGKDVELRCDPISGHTALYWYRQSLGQGLEFLIYFQGNSAPDKSGLPSDRFSAERTGGSVSTLTIQRTQQEDSAVYLCASSLIRGNEQFFGPGTRLTVL.

This sequence joins TRBV9 and TRBJ1-1; no firm D call. V was shortened by 4 bases and J by 2 bases, with 9 bases between the two germline ends. The length of the CDR3 is 13 residues. The germline V gene has CDR1 SGDLS and CDR2 YYNGEE. CDR3 sequence reads: CASSPEGNTEAFF. CDR3 nucleotide sequence: TGTGCCAGCAGCCCCGAGGGAAACACTGAAGCTTTCTTT.

This chain uses TRBV27 with TRBJ2-1; 9 nucleotides agree with TRBD1. CDR1 MNHEY and CDR2 SMNVEV come from the germline V gene (reference sequence). V shed 6 bases, J shed 4 bases, and the junction held 4 bases outside the gene matches. CDR3 length: 14 residues. CDR3 amino acids: CASRMTGGYNEQFF. The CDR3 DNA is TGTGCCAGCAGAATGACAGGGGGATACAATGAGCAGTTCTTC.

This chain uses TRBV6-6 with TRBJ2-1, with 11 bases matching TRBD2. The CDR3 contains 15 residues. Germline lookup yields CDR1 MNHNY and CDR2 SVGAGI (reference sequence). The trim removed 1 base at V and 10 bases at J, leaving 6 bases unmatched. In nucleotides, the CDR3 is TGTGCCAGCAGTTACTTGCCTAGCGGGGGGAACGAGCAGTTCTTC. Its protein is CASSYLPSGGNEQFF.

The chain employs TRBV15 and TRBJ1-5; D gene ambiguous. V lost 2 bases, J lost 0 bases, and 8 bases lay in between. CDR1 and CDR2 from the germline V gene are LNHNV and YYDKDF (reference sequence). The CDR3 is made up of 15 amino acids. The CDR3 is CATSRTGNSNQPQHF. In DNA form, the CDR3 reads TGTGCCACCAGCAGAACCGGTAATAGCAATCAGCCCCAGCATTTT.

In this sample, this clone turned up once. The chain combines TRBV2 with TRBJ1-5; 8 positions agree with TRBD1. Germline V gene data show CDR1 as SNHLY and CDR2 as FYNNEI. J gave up 2 bases and V 4 bases, and 7 bases lay outside the gene matches. This CDR3 region has 16 residues. The CDR3 bases are TGTGCCAGCAGTGGGACAGGGCGGTGGGGCAATCAGCCCCAGCATTTT. Translated, it gives CASSGTGRWGNQPQHF. The variable domain in full, with the rest retrieved from reference TRBV2 and TRBJ1-5, is EPEVTQTPSHQVTQMGQEVILRCVPISNHLYFYWYRQILGQKVEFLVSFYNNEISEKSEIFDDQFSVERPDGSNFTLKIRSTKLEDSAMYFCASSGTGRWGNQPQHFGDGTRLSIL.

This clone was recorded a few times. The chain has TRBV27 and TRBJ1-2; the D gene is possibly TRBD1 (6 bases). CDR1 is MNHEY, CDR2 SMNVEV, per germline (reference sequence). V lost 6 bases and J 2 bases, leaving 19 bases between the germline ends. CDR3 length: 16 amino acids. CDR3 bases: TGTGCCAGCAGAACACAGGGTCGGGACCCAAACTATGGCTACACCTTC. Protein product: CASRTQGRDPNYGYTF.

This chain uses TRBV9 with TRBJ2-1, with 9 bases identical to TRBD1. CDR1 and CDR2 from the germline V gene are SGDLS and YYNGEE. There are 13 residues in the CDR3. The junction had 4 bases not matched to a gene; V was cut back by 3 bases and J by 9 bases. The CDR3 spells CASSDRGPGEQFF. As DNA, the CDR3 is TGTGCCAGCAGCGACAGGGGGCCCGGTGAGCAGTTCTTC.

V is TRBV2 and J is TRBJ1-6, with 9 nucleotides matching TRBD1. This CDR3 contains 14 residues. Germline V lookup: CDR1 SNHLY, CDR2 FYNNEI. V was clipped by 6 bases and J by 7 bases; unmatched bases: 4. This CDR3 reads CASRRQGVNSPLHF. CDR3 sequence (DNA): TGTGCCAGCAGACGACAGGGGGTGAATTCACCCCTCCACTTT.

V and J are TRBV14 and TRBJ1-1, with a weak D call TRBD1 (5 bases). The V end was cut by 0 bases, the J end by 5 bases, with 7 bases between. This CDR3 spans 13 amino acids. Germline CDR1 and CDR2: SGHDN and FVKESK. CDR3 in amino acids: CASSQDRATEAFF. As DNA, the CDR3 is TGTGCCAGCAGCCAAGACAGGGCAACTGAAGCTTTCTTT. The whole variable domain, filled in from reference TRBV14 and TRBJ1-1, reads EAGVTQFPSHSVIEKGQTVTLRCDPISGHDNLYWYRRVMGKEIKFLLHFVKESKQDESGMPNNRFLAERTGGTYSTLKVQPAELEDSGVYFCASSQDRATEAFFGQGTRLTVV.

The J gene is TRBJ1-2, the V gene TRBV5-6; 12 nucleotides line up with TRBD1. V lost 2 bases to trimming and J lost 5 bases; unmatched junction nucleotides: 10. Germline V gives CDR1 SGHDT, CDR2 YYEEEE. The CDR3 is 17 residues long. CDR3 bases: TGTGCCAGCAGCTTATGGGGACAGGGGGCCTTAGTATATGGCTACACCTTC. This codes for CASSLWGQGALVYGYTF. The full variable domain, in which reference TRBV5-6 and TRBJ1-2 provide the parts outside the CDR3, is DAGVTQSPTHLIKTRGQQVTLRCSPKSGHDTVSWYQQALGQGPQFIFQYYEEEERQRGNFPDRFSGHQFPNYSSELNVNALLLGDSALYLCASSLWGQGALVYGYTFGSGTRLTVV.

The chain employs TRBV20-1 and TRBJ1-2, with D uncertain. This CDR3 spans 9 amino acids. CDR1 is DFQATT and CDR2 is SNEGSKA in the germline V gene (reference sequence). V was clipped by 6 bases and J by 13 bases, with 12 bases between them. The CDR3 bases are TGCAGTGCCTGGAGTCCCTTCACCTTC. This gives the protein CSAWSPFTF.

The chain has TRBV28 and TRBJ1-1; D perhaps matches TRBD1 (5 bases). The V gene's germline CDR1 is MDHEN and CDR2 SYDVKM. Trimming took 5 bases from V and 1 from J, leaving 17 bases between them. The CDR3 consists of 16 residues. In DNA form, the CDR3 reads TGTGCCAGCAGTGACCGGGGGGGACGGAAGAACACTGAAGCTTTCTTT. Residues: CASSDRGGRKNTEAFF.

The chain carries TRBV15 and TRBJ1-2, with D maybe TRBD1 (5 bases). This CDR3 spans 15 amino acids. From germline, CDR1 is LNHNV and CDR2 YYDKDF (reference sequence). Trimming took off 6 bases at V and 4 bases at J, with 18 bases between the two ends. CDR3 loop: CATRGMTAHFYGYTF. CDR3 bases: TGTGCCACCAGAGGGATGACAGCGCACTTCTATGGCTACACCTTC.

The chain carries TRBV4-3 and TRBJ1-3; no firm D call. The germline V gene has CDR1 LGHNA and CDR2 YSLEER. The CDR3 consists of 15 residues. Trimming removed 0 bases from V and 0 bases from J, with 6 bases in between. The CDR3 region is CASSQDSLSGNTIYF. In nucleotides, the CDR3 is TGCGCCAGCAGCCAAGACTCCCTCTCTGGAAACACCATATATTTT.

The chain links TRBV11-2 to TRBJ2-1, with 8 bases lining up with TRBD2. Trimming cost V 4 bases and J 4 bases; bases outside gene matches: 6. The CDR3 loop spans 15 amino acids. The germline CDR1 and CDR2 sequences are SGHAT and FQNNGV. The CDR3 nucleotides read TGTGCCAGCAGCTCGGGGGGGCTGTCATACAATGAGCAGTTCTTC. Translated, it gives CASSSGGLSYNEQFF.

This chain connects TRBV5-4 to TRBJ2-7, with 7 bases fitting TRBD1. The germline gives CDR1 SGHNT, CDR2 YYREEE (reference sequence). The ends lost 4 bases at V and 3 bases at J; junction bases unmatched: 7. There are 14 residues in the CDR3. The DNA of the CDR3 is TGTGCCAGCAGCCCAGGGGGAAGTTACTACGAGCAGTACTTC. It encodes CASSPGGSYYEQYF.

V and J are TRBV7-2 and TRBJ1-2; D gene unclear. This CDR3 is built from 16 residues. Trimming cost V 1 base and J 2 bases, with 14 bases left between them. Germline loops: CDR1 SGHTA, CDR2 FQGNSA. The CDR3 is CASSLDGSGLNYGYTF. Written as DNA, the CDR3 is TGTGCCAGCAGCTTAGATGGGTCAGGCCTGAACTATGGCTACACCTTC.

V is TRBV7-9 and J is TRBJ2-5; D is perhaps TRBD1 (6 bases). Germline-derived CDR1 and CDR2 are SEHNR and FQNEAQ (reference sequence). V was cut by 2 bases and J by 1 base, with 11 bases left in between. This CDR3 is 15 amino acids long. The chain's CDR3 is CASSLPRTAQETQYF. Written as DNA, the CDR3 is TGTGCCAGCAGCTTACCCCGGACAGCCCAAGAGACCCAGTACTTC. The variable domain in full, with the rest retrieved from reference TRBV7-9 and TRBJ2-5, is DTGVSQNPRHKITKRGQNVTFRCDPISEHNRLYWYRQTLGQGPEFLTYFQNEAQLEKSRLLSDRFSAERPKGSFSTLEIQRTEQGDSAMYLCASSLPRTAQETQYFGPGTRLLVL.

Here the CDR3 DNA reads TGCACCAGCACCCCTAGGGTAGCGGGGGGGCCTAGCACAGATACGCAGTATTTT. Its translation: CTSTPRVAGGPSTDTQYF. This rearrangement joins TRBV1 to TRBJ2-3; the table names TRBD2, a call not compared with the DNA. TRBV1 represents a pseudogene. The CDR3 has 18 amino acids.

The rearrangement uses TRBV7-3 and TRBJ1-1; no reliable D call. With 0 bases removed from V and 7 bases from J, the gap between germline ends came to 6 bases. Germline V gene sequence: CDR1 SGHTA, CDR2 FQGTGA. This CDR3 is 12 amino acids long. This CDR3 is CASSLTAGEAFF. The CDR3 region has the DNA TGTGCCAGCAGCTTAACGGCTGGTGAAGCTTTCTTT.